These 25 T cell receptor beta chains came from one sample sequenced in a study of blood T cell repertoires in COVID-19. Clones were read by immunoSEQ multiplex PCR, and TCRdb kept only the in-frame ones, dropping some. The sample has some 70,000 clones; approximately 90% are singletons. The sequenced sample consisted of peripheral blood. Receptors originate from an elderly woman with active COVID-19.

This chain connects TRBV7-9 to TRBJ2-3, with a tentative D call TRBD2 (5 bases). Per germline, CDR1 SEHNR and CDR2 FQNEAQ (reference sequence). Trimming cost V 5 bases and J 4 bases, with 10 bases left between them. There are 13 residues in the CDR3. This CDR3 is CASSLRDPDTQYF. CDR3 sequence (DNA): TGTGCCAGCAGCCTGAGGGATCCAGATACGCAGTATTTT.

The J gene is TRBJ2-1, the V gene TRBV20-1; D not certain. CDR1 is DFQATT, CDR2 SNEGSKA, per germline (reference sequence). The CDR3 loop spans 11 amino acids. V shed 4 bases and J shed 7 bases, with 8 bases lying between them. CDR3 nucleotides: TGCAGTGCTAAGCCTAGGAATGAGCAGTTCTTC. It specifies CSAKPRNEQFF.

This clone showed up just once. The chain couples TRBV23-1 to TRBJ2-3; 16 positions match TRBD2. TRBV23-1 is placed among ORFs of uncertain function. J was trimmed by 4 bases and V by 0 bases; bases with no gene match: 7. This CDR3 has 19 residues. In DNA form, the CDR3 reads TGCGCCAGCAGTCAATCGGAGGGACTAGCGGGAGGGCCCCCAGATACGCAGTATTTT. This translates into CASSQSEGLAGGPPDTQYF.

The chain employs TRBV7-2 and TRBJ2-2, with 10 nucleotides matching TRBD2. Germline V gives CDR1 SGHTA, CDR2 FQGNSA. V gave up 4 bases and J gave up 10 bases; unmatched junction bases: 6. CDR3 length: 14 residues. CDR3 region: CASSSFLAGAELFF. As DNA, the CDR3 is TGTGCCAGCAGCTCTTTTCTAGCGGGAGCGGAGCTGTTTTTT.

This clone was seen more than once but under ten times. In nucleotides, the CDR3 is TGTGCCAGCAGTTTAGGTACCGGGACTACCTACGAGCAGTACTTC. This sequence encodes CASSLGTGTTYEQYF. V gene TRBV28 combines with J gene TRBJ2-7, with TRBD2 matching over 7 bases. From germline, CDR1 is MDHEN and CDR2 SYDVKM. V lost 2 bases to trimming and J lost 2 bases; unmatched junction nucleotides: 6. The CDR3 sequence is 15 residues long.

For this clone: At one end the junction does not follow the germline gene, possibly because of a read error. The chain is built from TRBV7-7 and TRBJ2-5; tentative D call: TRBD2 (6 bases). From germline, CDR1 is SSHAT and CDR2 FNYEAQ (reference sequence). This CDR3 has 13 residues. CDR3 in DNA: TGTGCTAGCAGCCCGTCGGGAGAAGAGACCCAGTACTTC. Translation: CASSPSGEETQYF.

This clone appeared a single time. The chain is built from TRBV28 and TRBJ1-5; D uncertain. The V end was cut by 5 bases, the J end by 5 bases, with 16 bases between. CDR3 size: 15 residues. Per the germline V gene, CDR1 is MDHEN and CDR2 is SYDVKM. The CDR3 coding sequence is TGTGCCAGCAGTCCGTGGCCCCCCGGGGATCAGCCCCAGCATTTT. It encodes CASSPWPPGDQPQHF.

The rearrangement links TRBV27 to TRBJ2-7; 9 bases line up with TRBD2. CDR3 length: 14 amino acids. Germline CDR1 MNHEY, CDR2 SMNVEV (reference sequence). The V and J ends lost 5 bases and 3 bases, in that order; junction bases with no gene match: 5. The CDR3 DNA sequence: TGTGCCAGCAGTGACGGACTAGCGCGCTACGAGCAGTACTTC. Translating it yields CASSDGLARYEQYF.

The J gene is TRBJ2-3, the V gene TRBV12-3 or TRBV12-4; perhaps TRBD1 as D (6 bases). V gave up 6 bases and J gave up 5 bases, with 12 bases separating them. The CDR3 loop spans 13 amino acids. The CDR3 sequence: CASSPDRQDTQYF. The CDR3 nucleotides are TGTGCCAGCAGCCCGGACAGACAAGATACGCAGTATTTT.

This clone was detected a few times. CDR3 sequence: CASSFWSSGKSGELFF. CDR3 bases: TGTGCCAGCAGCTTTTGGTCCAGCGGGAAATCCGGGGAGCTGTTTTTT. This sequence joins TRBV11-3 and TRBJ2-2; TRBD2 matches at 7 bases. The J segment lost 6 bases and the V segment lost 3 bases, leaving 10 bases of the junction unmatched. Germline V CDR1 and CDR2: SGHNT, YENEEA. This CDR3 is built from 16 residues.

This clone is medium-sized in the sample. The J gene is TRBJ2-7, the V gene TRBV4-3; 9 nucleotides match TRBD1. Germline V gives CDR1 LGHNA, CDR2 YSLEER. CDR3 length: 15 amino acids. The ends lost 1 base at V and 4 bases at J; junction bases unmatched: 5. The CDR3 sequence: CASSQVTGGAYEQYF. As DNA, the CDR3 is TGCGCCAGCAGCCAAGTTACAGGGGGCGCATACGAGCAGTACTTC.

The chain links TRBV10-3 to TRBJ2-7; TRBD2 aligns across 11 bases. The CDR3 consists of 18 residues. CDR1 and CDR2 from the germline V gene are ENHRY and SYGVKD. Trimming cost V 6 bases and J 5 bases; bases outside gene matches: 18. CDR3 sequence: CAIRGDSGRAPGIHEQYF. Here the CDR3 DNA reads TGTGCCATCAGGGGGGATAGCGGGAGGGCCCCGGGTATCCACGAGCAGTACTTC.

This chain joins TRBV14 and TRBJ1-4; TRBD1 might be the D (6 bases). The V end lost 3 bases, the J end lost 0 bases, and 11 bases lay between the germline ends. Germline CDR1 and CDR2: SGHDN and FVKESK. The CDR3 is 16 amino acids. The CDR3 sequence: CASSHMDSSTNEKLFF. The CDR3 DNA reads TGTGCCAGCAGCCATATGGACAGCTCAACTAATGAAAAACTGTTTTTT. The variable domain in full, with the rest retrieved from reference TRBV14 and TRBJ1-4, is EAGVTQFPSHSVIEKGQTVTLRCDPISGHDNLYWYRRVMGKEIKFLLHFVKESKQDESGMPNNRFLAERTGGTYSTLKVQPAELEDSGVYFCASSHMDSSTNEKLFFGSGTQLSVL.

The V call is TRBV5-4, the J call TRBJ2-3; TRBD2 matches at 8 bases. The trim removed 4 bases at V and 4 bases at J, leaving 14 bases unmatched. The CDR3 is made up of 17 amino acids. CDR1 and CDR2 from the germline V gene are SGHNT and YYREEE (reference sequence). The CDR3 DNA reads as TGTGCCAGCAGCCCTTGGGTAGCGGGAAGCCTTTCAGATACGCAGTATTTT. This encodes CASSPWVAGSLSDTQYF. Full variable domain (rest looked up from reference TRBV5-4 and TRBJ2-3): ETGVTQSPTHLIKTRGQQVTLRCSSQSGHNTVSWYQQALGQGPQFIFQYYREEENGRGNFPPRFSGLQFPNYSSELNVNALELDDSALYLCASSPWVAGSLSDTQYFGPGTRLTVL.

The chain has TRBV27 and TRBJ2-7, with 9 bases aligning to TRBD1. Germline values: CDR1 MNHEY, CDR2 SMNVEV (reference sequence). The CDR3 spans 15 residues. The ends lost 5 bases at V and 4 bases at J; junction bases unmatched: 9. The CDR3 loop reads CASSRTGTGFYEQYF. CDR3 DNA: TGTGCCAGCAGTCGAACCGGGACAGGGTTTTACGAGCAGTACTTC.

This clone was picked up one time. The chain uses TRBV2 and TRBJ2-3; 10 bases are a match to TRBD2. Trimming took 6 bases from V and 2 from J; bases not matched to a gene: 8. CDR1 SNHLY and CDR2 FYNNEI come from the germline V gene. The CDR3 extends over 16 amino acids. CDR3 sequence reads: CASSPALAGYTDTQYF. In DNA form, the CDR3 reads TGTGCCAGCAGCCCAGCACTAGCGGGGTACACAGATACGCAGTATTTT.

This sequence joins TRBV11-2 and TRBJ2-1; 8 bases are a match to TRBD1. CDR1 is SGHAT and CDR2 is FQNNGV in the germline V gene. CDR3 size: 13 residues. The V segment lost 5 bases and the J segment 12 bases; nucleotides outside the gene matches: 9. The CDR3 is CASSTDWTGRQFF. The CDR3 nucleotides read TGTGCCAGCAGCACCGACTGGACAGGGAGGCAGTTCTTC.

The gene calls are TRBV18 and TRBJ2-7; 9 bases are a match to TRBD1. Germline CDR1 reads KGHSH; CDR2 reads LQKENI. V trimming: 3 bases; J trimming: 6 bases; junction bases outside the gene matches: 12. The length of the CDR3 is 16 residues. DNA for the CDR3: TGTGCCAGCTCACCTCCAGCCGGGACAGGGACCAGCGAGCAGTACTTC. It specifies CASSPPAGTGTSEQYF.

The V call is TRBV19, the J call TRBJ1-4; D possibly corresponds to TRBD1 (5 bases). Trimming took 4 bases from V and 0 from J, leaving 9 bases between them. CDR1 and CDR2 (germline): LNHDA, SQIVND (reference sequence). This CDR3 has 15 residues. CDR3 sequence reads: CASSTDSTTNEKLFF. The CDR3 coding sequence is TGTGCCAGTAGTACCGACAGTACAACTAATGAAAAACTGTTTTTT.

V is TRBV5-1 and J is TRBJ2-1; 15 nucleotides align to TRBD2. Germline values: CDR1 SGHRS, CDR2 YFSETQ. The V and J ends lost 4 bases and 0 bases, in that order; junction bases with no gene match: 5. The length of the CDR3 is 18 residues. The chain's CDR3 is CASSGGLAGGSSYNEQFF. The CDR3, as DNA: TGCGCCAGCAGCGGAGGACTAGCGGGAGGGAGCTCCTACAATGAGCAGTTCTTC.

The chain employs TRBV5-1 and TRBJ2-2, with 7 nucleotides matching TRBD2. This CDR3 is 15 amino acids long. CDR1 and CDR2 (germline): SGHRS, YFSETQ. V gave up 2 bases and J gave up 0 bases; unmatched junction bases: 1. This chain's CDR3 is CASSLLAPNTGELFF. For the CDR3, the DNA is TGCGCCAGCAGCTTACTAGCGCCGAACACCGGGGAGCTGTTTTTT.

The V call is TRBV27, the J call TRBJ2-4; weak D call: TRBD1 (6 bases). There are 13 residues in the CDR3. Germline CDR1 is MNHEY and CDR2 is SMNVEV (reference sequence). Trimming stripped 3 bases from V and 7 bases from J, with 10 bases between. CDR3 in amino acids: CASSFSTGNIQYF. CDR3 bases: TGTGCCAGCAGTTTCTCCACAGGGAACATTCAGTACTTC.

This sequence joins TRBV6-2 or TRBV6-3 and TRBJ1-2; the D is unclear. Trimming shortened V by 3 bases and J by 6 bases, and 20 bases separated the two germline ends. The CDR3 runs 16 residues. In germline, CDR1 is MNHEY, CDR2 SVGEGT. The CDR3 loop is CASSYYGAEPADGYTF. Here the CDR3 DNA reads TGTGCCAGCAGTTATTACGGCGCCGAACCAGCGGATGGCTACACCTTC.

The chain couples TRBV28 to TRBJ1-5; 9 bases map to TRBD1. The CDR3 is 18 amino acids. With 10 bases clipped from V and 0 bases from J, the junction kept 16 bases outside the gene matches. Germline V lookup: CDR1 MDHEN, CDR2 SYDVKM. The chain's CDR3 is CAKHISGTGKYSNQPQHF. As DNA, the CDR3 is TGTGCCAAGCATATATCTGGGACAGGGAAATATAGCAATCAGCCCCAGCATTTT. Full variable domain (outside the CDR3, taken from reference TRBV28 and TRBJ1-5): DVKVTQSSRYLVKRTGEKVFLECVQDMDHENMFWYRQDPGLGLRLIYFSYDVKMKEKGDIPEGYSVSREKKERFSLILESASTNQTSMYLCAKHISGTGKYSNQPQHFGDGTRLSIL.

There are a few counts of this clone. The chain carries TRBV2 and TRBJ1-5, with 9 bases fitting TRBD1. CDR1 and CDR2 from the germline V gene are SNHLY and FYNNEI. With V trimmed by 8 bases and J by 0 bases, 8 bases remained unmatched. The CDR3 covers 16 residues. CDR3 in DNA: TGTGCCAGCTGTTCCGGGACAGGGATTAGCAATCAGCCCCAGCATTTT. It specifies CASCSGTGISNQPQHF.